The present TCR beta chain was sequenced within a study of T cells in Graves' hyperthyroidism and ophthalmopathy. This clonotype was observed a few times. Using RNA transcripts as the source, TCR beta CDR3 regions were amplified. HTBI primers were the set used in a first-round RT-PCR of the TCR CDR3. MiXCR was run by TCRdb on the multiplex PCR reads, yielding one entry per CDR3 protein. Altogether 600,000 or so distinct CDR3 sequences are present, 40% to 55% being singletons, with the ten largest covering 8% to 8.5%. The source of this sequence is a woman in her late teens or twenties with Graves' hyperthyroidism. Material: peripheral blood or thyroid tissue (not recorded which).

The CDR3 sequence is CSARGTSRVQETQYF. The CDR3 nucleotides are TGCAGTGCTAGAGGAACTAGCAGGGTACAAGAGACCCAGTACTTC. The genes are TRBV20-1 and TRBJ2-5, with D possibly TRBD2 on 6 matching bases. V shed 1 base and J shed 2 bases, with 14 bases lying between them. Germline V gene sequence: CDR1 DFQATT, CDR2 SNEGSKA (reference sequence). The CDR3 totals 15 residues.